This T cell receptor (beta chain) was observed in a study of blood T cells in healthy people across ages. Study in general: About one barcoded beta molecule per two T cells came from capture by template switching.

In regard to this clonotype: The antigen is not known.

Using a J-beta primer mix together with a sample-barcoded 5' primer, a second PCR was run for roughly 6 to 11 cycles. Each CDR3 protein gets one entry after TCRdb re-called the 5' RACE reads with MiXCR. The data contain roughly 1,800,000 distinct CDR3 sequences, roughly 50% of them seen just once; the ten biggest clones take up over 2%. The CDR3 runs 16 residues. V lost 2 bases to trimming and J lost 10 bases, with 22 bases between them. The germline CDR1 and CDR2 sequences are SGDLS and YYNGEE. Study observations and caveats: A roughly linear age-dependent decrease characterized TCR beta diversity per million T cells. More naive CD4+ cells and higher diversity marked long-lived donors relative to aged donors. A strong correlation between TCR beta diversity and naive T cell percentage was seen.

Sequenced sample: blood. The chain combines TRBV9 with TRBJ2-1; TRBD1 or TRBD2 may be the D gene (6 bases each). This sequence was found in a woman aged 40-49 years in good health. CDR3 protein: CASSVGRGGGRGEQFF. In DNA form, the CDR3 reads TGTGCCAGCAGCGTCGGACGAGGAGGGGGGAGAGGAGAGCAGTTCTTC.